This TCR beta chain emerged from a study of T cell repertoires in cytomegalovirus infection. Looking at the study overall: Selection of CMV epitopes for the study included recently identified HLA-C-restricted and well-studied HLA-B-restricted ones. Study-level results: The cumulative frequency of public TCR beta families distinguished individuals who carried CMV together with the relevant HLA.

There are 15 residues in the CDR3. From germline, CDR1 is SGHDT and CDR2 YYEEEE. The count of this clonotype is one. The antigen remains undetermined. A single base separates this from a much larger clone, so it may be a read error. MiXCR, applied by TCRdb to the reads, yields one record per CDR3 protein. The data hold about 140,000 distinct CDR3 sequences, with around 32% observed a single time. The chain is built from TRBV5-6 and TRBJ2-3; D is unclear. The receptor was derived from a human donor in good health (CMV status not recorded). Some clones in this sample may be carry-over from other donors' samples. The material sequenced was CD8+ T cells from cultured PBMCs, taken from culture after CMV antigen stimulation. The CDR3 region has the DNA TGTGCCAGCAGCTTGGCGGCGGCCGGTGAAGATACGCGGTATTTT. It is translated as CASSLAAAGEDTRYF.